This TCR beta chain was sequenced during a study of control samples from healthy donors and cancer patients. As regards this clone: The sample holds other DNA sequences that translate to the same CDR3.

This table comes from immunoSEQ multiplex PCR, and its TCRdb copy is limited to in-frame clones, with some not included. The data hold 400,000 to 450,000 clones, with 80% to 95% observed a single time. The V gene lost 4 bases and the J gene lost 2 bases, with 8 bases spanning the gap. Germline lookup yields CDR1 SQVTM and CDR2 ANQGSEA. The CDR3 contains 12 residues. Sequencing used PBMCs. The sequence came from a man between 35 and 55 years old with head and neck cancer. The chain carries TRBV29-1 and TRBJ1-1, with D hard to call. The CDR3 region is CSVGEGNTEAFF. As DNA, the CDR3 is TGCAGCGTTGGGGAGGGTAACACTGAAGCTTTCTTT.